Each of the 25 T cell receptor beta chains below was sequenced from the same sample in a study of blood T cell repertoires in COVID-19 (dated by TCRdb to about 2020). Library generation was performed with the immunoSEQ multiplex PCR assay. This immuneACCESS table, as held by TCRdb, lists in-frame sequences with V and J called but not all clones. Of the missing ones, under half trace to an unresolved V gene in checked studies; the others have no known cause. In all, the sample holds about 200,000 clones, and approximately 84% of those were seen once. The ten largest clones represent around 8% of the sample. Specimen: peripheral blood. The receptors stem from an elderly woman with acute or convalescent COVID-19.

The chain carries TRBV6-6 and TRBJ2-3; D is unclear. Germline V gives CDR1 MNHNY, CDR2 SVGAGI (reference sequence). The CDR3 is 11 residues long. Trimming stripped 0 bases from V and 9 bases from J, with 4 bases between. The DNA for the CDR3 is TGTGCCAGCAGTTACTCGAGAACGCAGTATTTT. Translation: CASSYSRTQYF.

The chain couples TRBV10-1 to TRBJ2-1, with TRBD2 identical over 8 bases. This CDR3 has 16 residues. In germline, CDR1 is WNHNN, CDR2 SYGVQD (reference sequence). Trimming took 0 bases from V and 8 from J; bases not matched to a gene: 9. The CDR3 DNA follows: TGCGCCAGCAGTGAGTCGTATAGCGGGGCCGGGGATGAGCAGTTCTTC. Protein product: CASSESYSGAGDEQFF.

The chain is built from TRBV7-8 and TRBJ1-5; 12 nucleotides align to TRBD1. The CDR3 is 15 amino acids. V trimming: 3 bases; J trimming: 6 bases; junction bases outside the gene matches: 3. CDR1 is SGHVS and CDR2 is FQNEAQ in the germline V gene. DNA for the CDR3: TGTGCCAGCAGCTTCGGGACAGGGGGCCCTCAGCCCCAGCATTTT. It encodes CASSFGTGGPQPQHF. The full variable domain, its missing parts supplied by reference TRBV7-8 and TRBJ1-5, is GAGVSQSPRYKVAKRGQDVALRCDPISGHVSLFWYQQALGQGPEFLTYFQNEAQLDKSGLPSDRFFAERPEGSVSTLKIQRTQQEDSAVYLCASSFGTGGPQPQHFGDGTRLSIL.

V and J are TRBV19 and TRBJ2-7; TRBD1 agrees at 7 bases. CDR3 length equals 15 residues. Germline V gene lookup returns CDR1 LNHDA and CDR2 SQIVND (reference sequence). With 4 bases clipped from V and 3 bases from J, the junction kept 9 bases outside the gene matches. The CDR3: CASSTGMGQIYEQYF. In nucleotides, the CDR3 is TGTGCCAGTAGTACCGGAATGGGACAGATCTACGAGCAGTACTTC.

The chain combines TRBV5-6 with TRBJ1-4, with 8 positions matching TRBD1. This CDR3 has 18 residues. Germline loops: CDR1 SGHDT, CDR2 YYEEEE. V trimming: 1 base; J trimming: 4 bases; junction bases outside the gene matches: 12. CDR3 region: CASSLTSTGATINEKLFF. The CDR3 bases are TGTGCCAGCAGCTTGACGTCGACAGGGGCGACCATTAATGAAAAACTGTTTTTT.

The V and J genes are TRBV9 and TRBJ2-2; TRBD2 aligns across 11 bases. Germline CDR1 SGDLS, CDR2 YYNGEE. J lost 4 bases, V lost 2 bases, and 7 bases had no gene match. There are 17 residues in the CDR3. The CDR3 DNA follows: TGTGCCAGCAGCGTTGAACTAGCGGGAGCGGGCACCGGGGAGCTGTTTTTT. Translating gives CASSVELAGAGTGELFF. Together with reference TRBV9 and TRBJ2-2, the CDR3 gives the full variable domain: DSGVTQTPKHLITATGQRVTLRCSPRSGDLSVYWYQQSLDQGLQFLIQYYNGEERAKGNILERFSAQQFPDLHSELNLSSLELGDSALYFCASSVELAGAGTGELFFGEGSRLTVL.

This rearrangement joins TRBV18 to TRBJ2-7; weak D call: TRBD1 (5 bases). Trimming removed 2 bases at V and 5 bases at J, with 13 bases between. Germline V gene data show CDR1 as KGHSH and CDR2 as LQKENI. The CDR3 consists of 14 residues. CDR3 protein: CASSPRQGYDEQYF. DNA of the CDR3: TGTGCCAGCTCACCAAGGCAGGGTTACGACGAGCAGTACTTC.

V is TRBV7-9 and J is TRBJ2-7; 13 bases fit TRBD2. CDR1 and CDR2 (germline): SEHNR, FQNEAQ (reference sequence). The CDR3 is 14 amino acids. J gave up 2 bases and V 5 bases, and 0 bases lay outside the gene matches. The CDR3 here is CASSTSGGAYEQYF. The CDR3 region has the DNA TGTGCCAGCAGCACTAGCGGGGGGGCCTACGAGCAGTACTTC. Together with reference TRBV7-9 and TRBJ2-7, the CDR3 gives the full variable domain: DTGVSQNPRHKITKRGQNVTFRCDPISEHNRLYWYRQTLGQGPEFLTYFQNEAQLEKSRLLSDRFSAERPKGSFSTLEIQRTEQGDSAMYLCASSTSGGAYEQYFGPGTRLTVT.

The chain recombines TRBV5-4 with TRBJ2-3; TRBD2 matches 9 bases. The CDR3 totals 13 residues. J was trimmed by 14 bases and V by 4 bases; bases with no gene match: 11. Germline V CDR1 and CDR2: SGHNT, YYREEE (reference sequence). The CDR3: CASSVPSGAPTYF. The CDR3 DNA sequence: TGTGCCAGCAGCGTCCCTAGCGGGGCACCCACGTATTTT.

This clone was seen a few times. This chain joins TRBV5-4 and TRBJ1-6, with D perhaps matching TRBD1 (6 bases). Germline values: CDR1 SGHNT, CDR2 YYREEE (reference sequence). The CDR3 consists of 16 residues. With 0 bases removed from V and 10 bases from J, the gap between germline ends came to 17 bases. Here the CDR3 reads CASSLEPGEVGSPLHF. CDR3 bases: TGTGCCAGCAGCTTGGAACCAGGGGAAGTAGGGTCACCCCTCCACTTT.

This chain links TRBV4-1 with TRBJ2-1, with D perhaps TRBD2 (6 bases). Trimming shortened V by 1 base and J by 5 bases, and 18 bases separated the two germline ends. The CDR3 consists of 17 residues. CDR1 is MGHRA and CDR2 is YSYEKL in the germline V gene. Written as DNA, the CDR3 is TGCGCCAGCAGCCAAGGTGGCTGGACTAAACTAAACAATGAGCAGTTCTTC. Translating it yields CASSQGGWTKLNNEQFF.

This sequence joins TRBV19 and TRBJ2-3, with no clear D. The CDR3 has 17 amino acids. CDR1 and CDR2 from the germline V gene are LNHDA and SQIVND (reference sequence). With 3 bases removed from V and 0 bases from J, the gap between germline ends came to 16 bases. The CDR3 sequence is CASSMVNKRLSTDTQYF. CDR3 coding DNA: TGTGCCAGTAGTATGGTCAATAAGCGCCTTAGCACAGATACGCAGTATTTT.

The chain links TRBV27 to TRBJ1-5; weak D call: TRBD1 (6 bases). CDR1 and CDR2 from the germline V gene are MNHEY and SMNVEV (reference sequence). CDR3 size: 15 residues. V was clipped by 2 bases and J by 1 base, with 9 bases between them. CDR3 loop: CASSLTGISNQPQHF. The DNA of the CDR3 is TGTGCCAGCAGTTTAACAGGGATCAGCAATCAGCCCCAGCATTTT.

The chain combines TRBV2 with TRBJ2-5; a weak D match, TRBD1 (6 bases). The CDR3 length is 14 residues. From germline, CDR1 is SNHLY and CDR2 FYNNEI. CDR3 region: CASSGTTIQETQYF. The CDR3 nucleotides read TGTGCGAGCTCCGGGACAACGATCCAGGAGACCCAGTACTTC.

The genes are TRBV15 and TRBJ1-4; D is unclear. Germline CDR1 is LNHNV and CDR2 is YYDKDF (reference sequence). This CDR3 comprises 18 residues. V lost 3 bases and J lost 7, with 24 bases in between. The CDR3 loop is CATSRTRRSGYGGEKLFF. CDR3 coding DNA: TGTGCCACCAGCAGGACCCGGCGGTCCGGCTATGGTGGTGAAAAACTGTTTTTT.

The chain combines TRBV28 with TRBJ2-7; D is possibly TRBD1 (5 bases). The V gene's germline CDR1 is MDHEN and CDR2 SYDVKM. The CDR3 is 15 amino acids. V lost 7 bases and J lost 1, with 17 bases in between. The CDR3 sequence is CASTPSGKRSYEQYF. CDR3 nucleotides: TGTGCCAGCACCCCCTCAGGGAAAAGGTCCTACGAGCAGTACTTC.

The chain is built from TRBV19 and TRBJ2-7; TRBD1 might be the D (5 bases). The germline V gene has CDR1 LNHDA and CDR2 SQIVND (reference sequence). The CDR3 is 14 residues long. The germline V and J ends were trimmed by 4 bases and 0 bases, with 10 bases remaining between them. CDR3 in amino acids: CASSNDRFSYEQYF. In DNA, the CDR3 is TGTGCCAGTAGTAACGACAGATTCTCCTACGAGCAGTACTTC.

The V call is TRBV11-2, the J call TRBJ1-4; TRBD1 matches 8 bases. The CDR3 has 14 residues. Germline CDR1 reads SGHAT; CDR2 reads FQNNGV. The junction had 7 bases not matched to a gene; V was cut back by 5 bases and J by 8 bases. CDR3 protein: CASSLGTGGEKLFF. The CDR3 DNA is TGTGCCAGCAGCCTAGGGACAGGAGGAGAAAAACTGTTTTTT.

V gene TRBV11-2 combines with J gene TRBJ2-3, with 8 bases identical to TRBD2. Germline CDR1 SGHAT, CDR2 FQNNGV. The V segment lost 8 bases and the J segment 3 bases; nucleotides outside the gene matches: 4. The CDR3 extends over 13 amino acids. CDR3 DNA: TGTGCCAGCCGGAGCGGGGGTACAGATACGCAGTATTTT. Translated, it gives CASRSGGTDTQYF.

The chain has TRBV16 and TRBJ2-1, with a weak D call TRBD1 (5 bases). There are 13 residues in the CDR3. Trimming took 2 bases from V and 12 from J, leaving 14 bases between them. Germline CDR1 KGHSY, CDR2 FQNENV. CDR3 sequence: CASSQDSQYMQFF. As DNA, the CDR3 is TGTGCCAGCAGCCAAGACAGCCAATACATGCAGTTCTTC.

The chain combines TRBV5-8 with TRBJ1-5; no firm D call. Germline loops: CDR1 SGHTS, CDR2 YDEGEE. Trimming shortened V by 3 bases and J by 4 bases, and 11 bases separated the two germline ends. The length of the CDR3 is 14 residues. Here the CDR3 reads CASSSGLINQPQHF. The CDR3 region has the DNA TGTGCCAGCAGCTCCGGACTGATTAATCAGCCCCAGCATTTT.

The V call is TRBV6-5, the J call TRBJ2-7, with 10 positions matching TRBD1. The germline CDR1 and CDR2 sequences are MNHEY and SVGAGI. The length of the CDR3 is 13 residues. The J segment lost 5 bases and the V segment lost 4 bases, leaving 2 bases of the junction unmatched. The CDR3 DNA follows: TGTGCCAGCAGTTTCGGACAGGGGGACGAGCAGTACTTC. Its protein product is CASSFGQGDEQYF.

The CDR3, as DNA: TGTGCCAGCAGCCAAGTAGAGGGTCTTGGAAACACCATATATTTT. Its translation: CASSQVEGLGNTIYF. The chain employs TRBV4-2 and TRBJ1-3; D remains ambiguous. V was shortened by 1 base and J by 3 bases, with 10 bases between the two germline ends. The germline V gene encodes CDR1 LGHNA and CDR2 YNFKEQ. CDR3 length: 15 amino acids.

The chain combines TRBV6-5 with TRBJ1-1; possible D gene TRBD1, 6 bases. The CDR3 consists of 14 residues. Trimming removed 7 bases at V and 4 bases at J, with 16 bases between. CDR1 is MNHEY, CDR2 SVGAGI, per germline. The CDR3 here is CASTYGRGGTEAFF. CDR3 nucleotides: TGTGCCAGCACCTACGGGAGGGGGGGCACTGAAGCTTTCTTT.

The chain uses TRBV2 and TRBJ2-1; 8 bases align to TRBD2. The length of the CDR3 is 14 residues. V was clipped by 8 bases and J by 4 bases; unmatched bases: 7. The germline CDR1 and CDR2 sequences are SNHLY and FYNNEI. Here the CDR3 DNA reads TGTGCCAGCTGTGGGCTAGCGGGTTACAATGAGCAGTTCTTC. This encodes CASCGLAGYNEQFF.